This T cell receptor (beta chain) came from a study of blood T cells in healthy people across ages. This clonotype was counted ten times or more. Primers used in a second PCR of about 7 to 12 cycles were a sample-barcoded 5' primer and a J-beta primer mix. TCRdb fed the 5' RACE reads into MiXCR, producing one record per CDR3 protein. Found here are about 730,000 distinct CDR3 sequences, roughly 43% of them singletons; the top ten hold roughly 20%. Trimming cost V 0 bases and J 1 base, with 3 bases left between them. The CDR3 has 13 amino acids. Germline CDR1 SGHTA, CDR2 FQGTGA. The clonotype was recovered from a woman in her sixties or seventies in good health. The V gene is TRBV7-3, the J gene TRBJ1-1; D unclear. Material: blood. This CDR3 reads CASSLTRNTEAFF. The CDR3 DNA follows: TGTGCCAGCAGCTTAACAAGGAACACTGAAGCTTTCTTT.